This TCR beta chain was sequenced during a study of cytomegalovirus exposure and HLA in healthy donors. General study findings and limits: Most likely, a cluster of highly shared sequence variants arose as a sequencing artifact. Researchers counted roughly 150 TCR beta chains as cytomegalovirus-associated.

A word on this clone: Its antigen is still unknown.

The PCR made use of 60 Vbeta and 13 Jbeta primers. Here immunoSEQ multiplex PCR was the method, and the copy in TCRdb shows in-frame clones only, minus some. This sample has more than 110,000 clones, with roughly two thirds found just once. This CDR3 is built from 12 residues. Trimming took 8 bases from V and 5 from J, leaving 13 bases between them. The germline CDR1 and CDR2 sequences are SNHLY and FYNNEI. The origin of this receptor is a human donor in good health. This rearrangement joins TRBV2 to TRBJ2-7; D perhaps matches TRBD1 (6 bases). Source material: PBMCs. CDR3 sequence reads: CASWAGEDEQYF. The CDR3 nucleotides are TGTGCCAGCTGGGCAGGGGAAGACGAGCAGTACTTC. The full variable domain, with the rest looked up from reference TRBV2 and TRBJ2-7, is EPEVTQTPSHQVTQMGQEVILRCVPISNHLYFYWYRQILGQKVEFLVSFYNNEISEKSEIFDDQFSVERPDGSNFTLKIRSTKLEDSAMYFCASWAGEDEQYFGPGTRLTVT.